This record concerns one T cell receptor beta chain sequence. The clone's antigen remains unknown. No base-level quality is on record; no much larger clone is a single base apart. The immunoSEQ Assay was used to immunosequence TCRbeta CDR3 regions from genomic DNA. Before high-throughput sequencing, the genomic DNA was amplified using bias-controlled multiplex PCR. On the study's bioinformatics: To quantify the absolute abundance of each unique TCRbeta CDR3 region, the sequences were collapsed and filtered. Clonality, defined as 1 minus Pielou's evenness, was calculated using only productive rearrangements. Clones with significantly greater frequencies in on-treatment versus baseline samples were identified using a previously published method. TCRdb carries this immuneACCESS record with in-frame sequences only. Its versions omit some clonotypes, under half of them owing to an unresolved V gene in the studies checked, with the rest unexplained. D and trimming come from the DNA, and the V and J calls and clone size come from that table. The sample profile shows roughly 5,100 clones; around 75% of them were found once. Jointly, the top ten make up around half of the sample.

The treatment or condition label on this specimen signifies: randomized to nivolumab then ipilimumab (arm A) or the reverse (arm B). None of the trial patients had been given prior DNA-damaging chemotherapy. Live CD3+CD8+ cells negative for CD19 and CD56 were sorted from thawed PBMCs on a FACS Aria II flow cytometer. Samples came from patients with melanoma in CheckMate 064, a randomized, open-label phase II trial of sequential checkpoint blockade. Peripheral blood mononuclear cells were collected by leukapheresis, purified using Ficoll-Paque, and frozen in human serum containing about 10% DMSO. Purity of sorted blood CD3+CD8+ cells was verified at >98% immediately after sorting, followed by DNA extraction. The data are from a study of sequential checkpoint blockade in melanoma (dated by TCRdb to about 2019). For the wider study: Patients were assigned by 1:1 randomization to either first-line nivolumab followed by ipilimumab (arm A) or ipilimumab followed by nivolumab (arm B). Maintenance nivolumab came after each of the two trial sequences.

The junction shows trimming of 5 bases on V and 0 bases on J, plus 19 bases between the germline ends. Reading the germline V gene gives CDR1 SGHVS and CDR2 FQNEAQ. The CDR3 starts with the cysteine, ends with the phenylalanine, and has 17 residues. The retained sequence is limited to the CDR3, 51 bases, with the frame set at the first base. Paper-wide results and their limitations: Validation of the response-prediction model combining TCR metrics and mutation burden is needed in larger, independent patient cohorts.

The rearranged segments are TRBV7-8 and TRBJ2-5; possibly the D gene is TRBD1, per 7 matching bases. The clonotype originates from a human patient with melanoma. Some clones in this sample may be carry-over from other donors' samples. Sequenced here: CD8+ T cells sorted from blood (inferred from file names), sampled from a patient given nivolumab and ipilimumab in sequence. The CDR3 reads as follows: CASSPRGTGANQETQYF. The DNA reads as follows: TGTGCCAGCAGCCCCAGGGGGACGGGGGCCAACCAAGAGACCCAGTACTTC.